This paragraph covers one TCR beta chain sequence. Trimming removed 5 bases at V and 6 bases at J, with 13 bases between. This CDR3 spans 14 amino acids. Germline-derived CDR1 and CDR2 are SEHNR and FQNEAQ (reference sequence). This record comes from a study of blood T cell repertoires in COVID-19. Study-wide context: Sites across the United States, Italy and Spain contributed samples from acute and convalescent COVID-19.

Original data processing: Using reference gene primer amplification, nucleated cell counts were estimated. Profiling relied on immunoSEQ multiplex PCR, and the TCRdb table lists in-frame clones only, not all of them. V and J calls and clone size follow that table, whereas D and trimming were derived from the DNA. The repertoire holds around 200,000 clones, with approximately 84% as singletons. The chain links TRBV7-9 to TRBJ2-2; no definite D call. Sequencing input: peripheral blood. The origin of this receptor is a man in his fifties with acute or convalescent COVID-19. The CDR3 protein is CASSPTRVPGELFF. CDR3 bases: TGTGCCAGCAGCCCTACCCGGGTTCCCGGGGAGCTGTTTTTT.